This T cell receptor (beta chain) was retrieved from a study of blood T cell repertoires in COVID-19 (dated by TCRdb to about 2020). About the study as a whole: Samples covering the acute and convalescent phases of COVID-19 were provided by collaborators in the United States, Italy and Spain. The material from the prospective study consisted of cDNA or gDNA derived from T cells, B-cell-depleted T cells, or PBMCs. Subjects who had been exposed to COVID-19, were actively infected with it, or had recovered from it provided the deeply sampled blood TCRbeta repertoires that made up the dataset. The repertoires were made available in a free public database intended to serve as a resource for research on the immune response to SARS-CoV-2. Samples were obtained from the ongoing ImmuneRACE study (first 160 participants) and from over 1,000 subjects provided by 6 global collaborators. The sample metadata nearly always contained a de-identified subject ID, COVID-19 status, age in years and sex. Where available, HLA class I and class II types were taken from metadata supplied by the sample provider and were not determined by assay-based typing. Broader findings and caveats from the paper: The amount of clinical and demographic metadata varied by source and participant and was provided uncurated.

Trimming costs V 0 bases and J 4 bases, and their ends lie 7 bases apart. CDR1 is given as LGHDT and CDR2 as YNNKEL, both from the germline V gene (reference sequence). CDR3 length: 14 amino acids, cysteine to phenylalanine. Only the CDR3 region is kept as DNA, spanning 42 bases read in frame from base 1. TCRbeta CDR3 regions were amplified from genomic DNA using the immunoSEQ Assay, a bias-controlled multiplex PCR. The authors processed their data as follows. Nucleated cell counts per sample were estimated from amplification of reference gene primers within the assay. To quantify the absolute abundance of each unique TCRbeta CDR3 rearrangement, sequence reads were collapsed and filtered. Productive Simpson clonality was computed per sample as the square root of Simpson's diversity index over productive rearrangements. The clones in this table, taken by TCRdb from immuneACCESS, are in-frame only. Not every clone is retained; where verified, under half of the shortfall comes from an unresolved V gene, and the cause of the rest is unknown. V and J calls and clone size are as listed in that table; D and trimming were resolved from the DNA. The sample data list 140,000 or so clones, and roughly 79% of these were observed just once. Over 8.5% of the sample lies in the top ten.

The collaborating institutions used their own protocols to collect whole blood in K2EDTA tubes. For TCRbeta analysis, collaborators shipped samples in one of three forms: frozen whole blood, isolated PBMCs, or DNA extracted from either of those sample types. On this clone: Its antigen is currently not known. Base qualities are missing; no much larger clone stands one base away.

The rearrangement combines TRBV3-1 (or the pseudogene TRBV3-2) with TRBJ1-5; there is no confident call for the D gene. The sequenced sample was peripheral blood. This sequence originates from a man aged 50 to 59 with active or convalescent COVID-19. The DNA sequence follows: TGTGCCAGCAGCCAAGATGCGGGTAATCAGCCCCAGCATTTT. Its translation reads: CASSQDAGNQPQHF.